The rows below give T cell receptor beta chains drawn from one sample of a study of T cells in Graves' hyperthyroidism and ophthalmopathy. TCRdb reprocessed the multiplex PCR reads with MiXCR, giving one entry per CDR3 protein. The data contain a few hundred thousand distinct CDR3 sequences, about 15% of them seen just once; the ten biggest clones take up around 61%. The sequenced sample consisted of blood. These receptors originate from a woman aged 55-70 years with Graves' ophthalmopathy. Each CDR3 is given with its conserved first and last residue. Fields, in order: clone size, V gene, J gene, D gene, CDR3 DNA, CDR3 protein. D genes are given only for firm matches. For some rows the clone size is stated as once, few or many, or as a class when expanded; others skip it.

clone size: .
V gene: TRBV12-3/TRBV12-4
J gene: TRBJ1-2
D gene: .
CDR3 DNA: TGTGCCAGCTTGGGGGGGGGGGGATCAAGGGGCTACACCTTC
CDR3 protein: CASLGGGGSRGYTF

clone size: .
V gene: TRBV5-1
J gene: TRBJ2-1
D gene: TRBD2
CDR3 DNA: TGCGCCAGCAGCTTCAGCGGGGGGCCCTACAATGAGCAGTTCTTC
CDR3 protein: CASSFSGGPYNEQFF

clone size: .
V gene: TRBV7-9
J gene: TRBJ1-2
D gene: .
CDR3 DNA: TGTGCCAGCAGCCCAACGGAGGGAGGCTACACCTTC
CDR3 protein: CASSPTEGGYTF

clone size: few
V gene: TRBV5-6
J gene: TRBJ2-1
D gene: .
CDR3 DNA: TGTGCCAGCAGTCGAAAAGCATACAATGAGCAGTTCTTC
CDR3 protein: CASSRKAYNEQFF

clone size: many
V gene: TRBV20-1
J gene: TRBJ2-5
D gene: .
CDR3 DNA: TGCAGTGCTGGGGGACTGGGGGAGACCCAGTACTTC
CDR3 protein: CSAGGLGETQYF

clone size: many
V gene: TRBV7-2
J gene: TRBJ1-4
D gene: .
CDR3 DNA: TGTGCCAGCAGCTTAGTTAGACTTCCCGGCGAAAAACTGTTTTTT
CDR3 protein: CASSLVRLPGEKLFF

clone size: many
V gene: TRBV7-2
J gene: TRBJ2-1
D gene: TRBD1
CDR3 DNA: TGTGCCAGCAGCTTGGGACAGGGATATGAGCAGTTCTTC
CDR3 protein: CASSLGQGYEQFF

clone size: few
V gene: TRBV27
J gene: TRBJ1-5
D gene: .
CDR3 DNA: TGTGCCAGCAGTTTAAGGCCAGGAAGCAATCAGCCCCAGCATTTT
CDR3 protein: CASSLRPGSNQPQHF

clone size: few
V gene: TRBV20-1
J gene: TRBJ2-5
D gene: .
CDR3 DNA: TGCAGTGCTAAAACAGGGAGTAGGAGTGAGACCCAGTACTTC
CDR3 protein: CSAKTGSRSETQYF

clone size: many
V gene: TRBV3-1
J gene: TRBJ2-3
D gene: .
CDR3 DNA: TGTGCCAGCAGCCAAGAGGGGGAGTCCACAGATACGCAGTATTTT
CDR3 protein: CASSQEGESTDTQYF

clone size: many
V gene: TRBV6-1
J gene: TRBJ2-3
D gene: TRBD1
CDR3 DNA: TGTGCCAGCAGCGCCGTGGACAGGGGTCCAGATACGCAGTATTTT
CDR3 protein: CASSAVDRGPDTQYF